These T cell receptor beta chains were read from a single sample in a study of blood T cell repertoires in COVID-19. Only in-frame clones appear in the TCRdb table, and some are missing; sequencing was by immunoSEQ multiplex PCR. The sample yields about 46,000 clones, 86% seen once. Material: peripheral blood. The receptors here all came from a man in his 60s with acute or convalescent COVID-19. CDR3s include the opening cysteine and the closing phenylalanine or tryptophan. A D gene is named only where the DNA matches it firmly. Clone sizes are given selectively: once, few, many, or a class where the clone is expanded.

D	size	V	J	DNA	CDR3
TRBD2	NA	TRBV19	TRBJ2-1	TGTGCCAGTAGTCTAACTAGCGGATACAATGAGCAGTTCTTC	CASSLTSGYNEQFF
NA	NA	TRBV7-9	TRBJ1-4	TGTGCCAGCAGCTTAGGAGGAGGACAGCGTAATGAAAAACTGTTTTTT	CASSLGGGQRNEKLFF
TRBD2	NA	TRBV6-1	TRBJ2-3	TGTGCCAGCAGTGAATTTCGGGCTAGCGGGGGGAGCACAGATACGCAGTATTTT	CASSEFRASGGSTDTQYF
NA	NA	TRBV28	TRBJ1-2	TGTGCCAGCAGTTCGACAGGCACTAACTATGGCTACACCTTC	CASSSTGTNYGYTF
NA	NA	TRBV27	TRBJ1-2	TGTGCCAGCAGTCCCGTCCCAGGGCTAGATGGCTACACCTTC	CASSPVPGLDGYTF
NA	few	TRBV4-1	TRBJ2-5	TGCGCCAGCAGCCAAGAGGACAGAGAGACCCAGTACTTC	CASSQEDRETQYF
NA	NA	TRBV5-6	TRBJ2-5	TGTGCCAGCAGGCGAACAGGGCCGGGGGAGACCCAGTACTTC	CASRRTGPGETQYF
TRBD2	NA	TRBV6-5	TRBJ2-3	TGTGCCAGCAGTTTAAATAGCGGGGCTCGCACAGATACGCAGTATTTT	CASSLNSGARTDTQYF
NA	once	TRBV7-8	TRBJ2-7	TGTGCCAGCAGCTTCGCCGGGGACGAGCAGTACTTC	CASSFAGDEQYF
TRBD2	NA	TRBV24-1	TRBJ2-3	TGTGCCACCAAGGGGAACCTAGCGGGAGGCACAGATACGCAGTATTTT	CATKGNLAGGTDTQYF
NA	NA	TRBV3-1/TRBV3-2	TRBJ2-1	TGTGCCAGCAACCAGGGAAGAAGGGGTGAGCAGTTCTTC	CASNQGRRGEQFF
TRBD1	once	TRBV7-2	TRBJ1-4	TGTGCCAGCAGCTTGACCGGGACAGGGGCTGAAAAACTGTTTTTT	CASSLTGTGAEKLFF
NA	NA	TRBV3-1/TRBV3-2	TRBJ1-5	TGTGCCAGCAGCCAATCAGGTTTGGGCCGAAATCAGCCCCAGCATTTT	CASSQSGLGRNQPQHF
TRBD1	NA	TRBV4-2	TRBJ1-4	TGTGCCAGCAGCCAAGATGCAAGGGGGACAGCTAATGAAAAACTGTTTTTT	CASSQDARGTANEKLFF
TRBD1	NA	TRBV28	TRBJ2-1	TGTGCCAGCAGGGAGGGACAGGGGACCTACAATGAGCAGTTCTTC	CASREGQGTYNEQFF
NA	few	TRBV14	TRBJ1-6	TGTGCCAGCAGCTCCAGTGGGGGGATCTATTCACCCCTCCACTTT	CASSSSGGIYSPLHF
NA	NA	TRBV28	TRBJ1-3	TGTGCCAGCAGTTTAGTGACGGGCTCTGGAAACACCATATATTTT	CASSLVTGSGNTIYF
NA	NA	TRBV7-2	TRBJ2-7	TGTGCCAGCAGCTTAGGGAGGGAGTACGAGCAGTACTTC	CASSLGREYEQYF
NA	NA	TRBV6-5	TRBJ1-6	TGTGCCAGCAGACCGAACGGAGAGGGTTCACCCCTCCACTTT	CASRPNGEGSPLHF
NA	NA	TRBV6-2/TRBV6-3	TRBJ2-3	TGTGCCAGCAGTTACTCCCAGAACTGGGCGGATACGCAGTATTTT	CASSYSQNWADTQYF
NA	NA	TRBV19	TRBJ1-1	TGTGCCAGTAGTATACAGGGTCTGAACACTGAAGCTTTCTTT	CASSIQGLNTEAFF
NA	NA	TRBV9	TRBJ2-3	TGTGCCAGCAGCGTATCAGGTGGCAGGGCTTTAGATACGCAGTATTTT	CASSVSGGRALDTQYF
NA	NA	TRBV19	TRBJ2-1	TGTGCCAGTAGAGATGGGACTTACAATGAGCAGTTCTTC	CASRDGTYNEQFF
TRBD1	NA	TRBV7-9	TRBJ1-2	TGTGCCAGCAGCTCCAACAGGGGGCCGGACACCTTC	CASSSNRGPDTF
TRBD1	NA	TRBV11-1	TRBJ1-1	TGTGCCAGCAGCTCTCAAGGGGGCGGCACTGAAGCTTTCTTT	CASSSQGGGTEAFF
TRBD1	NA	TRBV6-5	TRBJ1-3	TGTGCCAGCAGGACAGGGACTGGAAACACCATATATTTT	CASRTGTGNTIYF
NA	NA	TRBV4-1	TRBJ2-2	TGCGCCAGCAGCCGAGGAAGTGGGGCAGGGGACACCGGGGAGCTGTTTTTT	CASSRGSGAGDTGELFF
NA	NA	TRBV27	TRBJ1-2	TGTGCCAGCAGTCTAGCCGCACGGGGAAATGGCTACACCTTC	CASSLAARGNGYTF
NA	NA	TRBV12-3/TRBV12-4	TRBJ1-1	TGTGCCAGCAGCCTGAACAGGGATCCTTTCTTT	CASSLNRDPFF
TRBD1	NA	TRBV3-1/TRBV3-2	TRBJ1-4	TGTGCCAGCAGCCAAGAAATAGGGACAGGGAGGGATGAAAAACTGTTTTTT	CASSQEIGTGRDEKLFF
NA	NA	TRBV28	TRBJ1-1	TGTGCCAGCAGTTTAGTCCGGTCCCTGCTAAGGCGTCGGGACACTGAAGCTTTCTTT	CASSLVRSLLRRRDTEAFF
TRBD1	NA	TRBV9	TRBJ2-3	TGTGCCAGCAGCGTAGCTGTTGGGACAGGGTGGACAGATACGCAGTATTTT	CASSVAVGTGWTDTQYF
TRBD1	NA	TRBV4-1	TRBJ2-4	TGCGCCAGCAGCCAATTGGGCCGGGACAGGCAGCCAAACATTCAGTACTTC	CASSQLGRDRQPNIQYF
TRBD2	few	TRBV6-5	TRBJ2-5	TGTGCCAGCAGTATTCTAGCGGGAGAGCGGGAGACCCAGTACTTC	CASSILAGERETQYF
NA	NA	TRBV21-1	TRBJ1-1	TGTGCCAGCAGCAAAGGGGACAGGGGGCGAGATTGCATGAACACTGAAGCTTTCTTT	CASSKGDRGRDCMNTEAFF
NA	NA	TRBV10-2	TRBJ1-1	TGCGCCAGCATTCCGGCCGGGGGGAACACTGAAGCTTTCTTT	CASIPAGGNTEAFF
NA	NA	TRBV6-5	TRBJ2-7	TGTGCCAGCAGTTACGTCACGGGTACCTACGAGCAGTACTTC	CASSYVTGTYEQYF
NA	NA	TRBV4-2	TRBJ1-4	TGTGCCAGCAGCCAAGATTGGGCGGGGATGGCGACTAATGAAAAACTGTTTTTT	CASSQDWAGMATNEKLFF
NA	NA	TRBV3-1/TRBV3-2	TRBJ1-1	TGTGCCAGCAGTCCGCATGAGCGGTCTCGGGTGAAGGCTTTCTTT	CASSPHERSRVKAFF
TRBD1	NA	TRBV4-2	TRBJ1-6	TGTGCCAGCAGCCAAGAGCCCCCAGGGGGCGGTTCACCCCTCCACTTT	CASSQEPPGGGSPLHF
NA	few	TRBV21-1	TRBJ1-1	TGTGCCAGCAGCAAAATCCCTCCCACAAGGAGGAAAAACACTGAAGCTTTCTTT	CASSKIPPTRRKNTEAFF
TRBD1	NA	TRBV5-1	TRBJ2-2	TGCGCCAGCAGCTCCTTGACAGGGACCGGGGAGCTGTTTTTT	CASSSLTGTGELFF
NA	NA	TRBV2	TRBJ1-2	TGTGCCAGCAGTGAGCAGGGGAGCTCTGGCTACACCTTC	CASSEQGSSGYTF
NA	NA	TRBV7-9	TRBJ1-4	TGTGCCAGCAGCCCCCGGGACAACCCAACTAATGAAAAACTGTTTTTT	CASSPRDNPTNEKLFF
NA	NA	TRBV5-4	TRBJ1-4	TGTGCCAGCAGTGACCCAACCGACAGAAATGAAAAACTGTTTTTT	CASSDPTDRNEKLFF
NA	NA	TRBV10-1	TRBJ2-1	TGCGCCAGCAGCTCGGGGGGCCCCTACAATGAGCAGTTCTTC	CASSSGGPYNEQFF
TRBD1	NA	TRBV27	TRBJ1-2	TGTGCCAGCAGTTCGGGGACAGGGGCTAACGGCTACACCTTC	CASSSGTGANGYTF
TRBD2	NA	TRBV27	TRBJ2-7	TGTGCCAGCAGTTTCAGGACTAGCGGGTCTTACGAGCAGTACTTC	CASSFRTSGSYEQYF
NA	NA	TRBV28	TRBJ2-7	TGTGCCAGCAGTTCCGTCTCGACAGCCCGTGCCTACGAGCAGTACTTC	CASSSVSTARAYEQYF
NA	NA	TRBV7-9	TRBJ2-3	TGTGCCAGCAGCTTAGCGGGCGGCGGGCCTAGCACAGATACGCAGTATTTT	CASSLAGGGPSTDTQYF
NA	NA	TRBV11-1	TRBJ2-2	TGTGCCAGCAGCGCAGGCTTCACCGGGGAGCTGTTTTTT	CASSAGFTGELFF